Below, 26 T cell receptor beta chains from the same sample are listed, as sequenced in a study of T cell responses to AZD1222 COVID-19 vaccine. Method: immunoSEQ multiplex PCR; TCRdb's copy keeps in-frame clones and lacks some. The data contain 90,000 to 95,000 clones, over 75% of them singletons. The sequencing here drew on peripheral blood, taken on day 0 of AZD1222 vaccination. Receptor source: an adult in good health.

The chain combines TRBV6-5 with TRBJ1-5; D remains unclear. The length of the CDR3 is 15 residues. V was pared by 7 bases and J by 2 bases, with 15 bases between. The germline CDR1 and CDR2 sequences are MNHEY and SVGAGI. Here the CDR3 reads CASTPTATGNQPQHF. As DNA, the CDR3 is TGTGCCAGCACCCCGACCGCCACGGGCAATCAGCCCCAGCATTTT.

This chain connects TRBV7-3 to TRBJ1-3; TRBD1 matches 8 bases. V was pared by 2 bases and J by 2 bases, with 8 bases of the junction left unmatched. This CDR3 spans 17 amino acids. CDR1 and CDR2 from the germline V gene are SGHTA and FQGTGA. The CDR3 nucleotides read TGTGCCAGCAGCTTATCGGCAGGGGGCAACGCTGGAAACACCATATATTTT. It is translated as CASSLSAGGNAGNTIYF.

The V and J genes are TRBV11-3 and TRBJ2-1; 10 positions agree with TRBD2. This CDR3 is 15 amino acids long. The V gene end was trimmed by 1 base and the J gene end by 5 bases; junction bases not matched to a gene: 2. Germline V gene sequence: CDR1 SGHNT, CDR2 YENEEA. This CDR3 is CASSLGTSGHNEQFF. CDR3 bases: TGTGCCAGCAGCTTAGGGACTAGCGGCCACAATGAGCAGTTCTTC. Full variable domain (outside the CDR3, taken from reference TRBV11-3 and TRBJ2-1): EAGVVQSPRYKIIEKKQPVAFWCNPISGHNTLYWYLQNLGQGPELLIRYENEEAVDDSQLPKDRFSAERLKGVDSTLKIQPAELGDSAVYLCASSLGTSGHNEQFFGPGTRLTVL.

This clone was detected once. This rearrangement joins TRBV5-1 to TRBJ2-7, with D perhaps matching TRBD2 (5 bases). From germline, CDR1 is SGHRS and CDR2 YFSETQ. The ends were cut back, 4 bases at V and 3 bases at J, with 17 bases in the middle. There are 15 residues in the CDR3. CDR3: CASSPSGNYDYEQYF. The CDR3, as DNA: TGCGCCAGCAGCCCCTCGGGAAACTACGACTACGAGCAGTACTTC.

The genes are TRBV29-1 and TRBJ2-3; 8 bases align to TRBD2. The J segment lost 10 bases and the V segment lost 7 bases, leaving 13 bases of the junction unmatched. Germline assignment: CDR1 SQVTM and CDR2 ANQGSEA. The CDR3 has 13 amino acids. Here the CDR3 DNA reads TGCAGCGCCGATGTTGGCGGGAGGAAAGCGCAGTATTTT. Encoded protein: CSADVGGRKAQYF.

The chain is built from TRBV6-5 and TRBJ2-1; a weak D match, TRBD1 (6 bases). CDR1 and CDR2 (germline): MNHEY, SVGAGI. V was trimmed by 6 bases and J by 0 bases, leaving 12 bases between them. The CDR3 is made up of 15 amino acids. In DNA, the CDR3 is TGTGCCAGCAGCGCGGACAGAATCTCCTACAATGAGCAGTTCTTC. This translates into CASSADRISYNEQFF.

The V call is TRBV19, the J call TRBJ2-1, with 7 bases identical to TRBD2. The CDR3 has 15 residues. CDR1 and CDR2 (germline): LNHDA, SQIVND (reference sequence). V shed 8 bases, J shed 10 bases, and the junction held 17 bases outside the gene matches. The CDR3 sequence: CASHNSGYPMVEQFF. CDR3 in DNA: TGTGCCAGTCATAATAGCGGGTACCCAATGGTGGAGCAGTTCTTC.

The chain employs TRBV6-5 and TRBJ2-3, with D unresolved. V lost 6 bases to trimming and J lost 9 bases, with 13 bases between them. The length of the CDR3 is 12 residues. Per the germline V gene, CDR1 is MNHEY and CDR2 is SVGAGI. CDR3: CASRSGGGTQYF. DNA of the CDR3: TGTGCCAGCAGATCGGGTGGTGGGACGCAGTATTTT.

CDR3 sequence: CASSLGHRVGELFF. CDR3 coding DNA: TGCGCCAGCAGCTTGGGGCATAGGGTCGGGGAGCTGTTTTTT. This sequence joins TRBV5-1 and TRBJ2-2; D not resolved. There are 14 residues in the CDR3. Germline values: CDR1 SGHRS, CDR2 YFSETQ. The germline V and J ends were trimmed by 0 bases and 7 bases, with 10 bases remaining between them.

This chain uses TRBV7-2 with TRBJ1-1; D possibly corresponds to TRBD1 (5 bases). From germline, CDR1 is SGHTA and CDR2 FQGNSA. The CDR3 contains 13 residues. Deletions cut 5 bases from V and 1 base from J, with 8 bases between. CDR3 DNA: TGTGCCAGCAGCCCCCAGGGGAACACTGAAGCTTTCTTT. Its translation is CASSPQGNTEAFF.

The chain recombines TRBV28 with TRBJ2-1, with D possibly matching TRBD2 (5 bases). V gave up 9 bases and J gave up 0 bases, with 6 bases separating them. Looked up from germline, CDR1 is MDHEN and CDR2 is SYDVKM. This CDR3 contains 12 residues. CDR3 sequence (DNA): TGTGCCAGTGGACTCTCCTACAATGAGCAGTTCTTC. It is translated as CASGLSYNEQFF.

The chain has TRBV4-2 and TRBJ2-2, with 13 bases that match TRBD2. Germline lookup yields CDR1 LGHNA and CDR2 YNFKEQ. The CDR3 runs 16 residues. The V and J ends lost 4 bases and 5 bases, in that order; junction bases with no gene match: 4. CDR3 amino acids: CASSRRLAGGTGELFF. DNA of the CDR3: TGTGCCAGCAGCCGCCGACTAGCGGGAGGTACCGGGGAGCTGTTTTTT.

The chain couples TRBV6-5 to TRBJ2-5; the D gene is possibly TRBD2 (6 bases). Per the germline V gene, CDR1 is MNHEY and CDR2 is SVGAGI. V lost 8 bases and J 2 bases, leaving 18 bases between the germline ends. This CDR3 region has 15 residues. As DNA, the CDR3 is TGTGCCAGCCGGCCCCTAGAGGGAGGTCAAGAGACCCAGTACTTC. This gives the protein CASRPLEGGQETQYF.

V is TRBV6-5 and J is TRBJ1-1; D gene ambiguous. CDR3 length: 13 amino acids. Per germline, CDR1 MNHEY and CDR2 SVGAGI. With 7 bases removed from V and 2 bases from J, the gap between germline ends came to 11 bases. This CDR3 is CASTLDDNTEAFF. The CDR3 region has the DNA TGTGCCAGCACCTTGGATGATAACACTGAAGCTTTCTTT.

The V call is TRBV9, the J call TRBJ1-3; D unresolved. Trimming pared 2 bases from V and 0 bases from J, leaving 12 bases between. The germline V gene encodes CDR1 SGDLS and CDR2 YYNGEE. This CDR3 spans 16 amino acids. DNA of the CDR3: TGTGCCAGCAGCGTCAACTCAGCTATCTCTGGAAACACCATATATTTT. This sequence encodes CASSVNSAISGNTIYF.

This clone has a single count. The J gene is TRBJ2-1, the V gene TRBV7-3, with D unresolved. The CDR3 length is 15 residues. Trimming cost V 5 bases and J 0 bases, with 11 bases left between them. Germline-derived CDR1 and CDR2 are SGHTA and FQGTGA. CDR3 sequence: CASSLDPSSYNEQFF. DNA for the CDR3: TGTGCCAGCAGCCTAGACCCGAGCTCCTACAATGAGCAGTTCTTC.

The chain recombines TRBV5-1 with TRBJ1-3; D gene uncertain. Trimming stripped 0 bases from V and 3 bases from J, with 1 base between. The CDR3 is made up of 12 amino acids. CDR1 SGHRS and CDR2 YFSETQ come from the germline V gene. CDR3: CASSLDGNTIYF. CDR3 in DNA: TGCGCCAGCAGCTTGGATGGAAACACCATATATTTT.

The chain's CDR3 is CASRLMLGRDSTGELFF. In DNA, the CDR3 is TGTGCCAGCAGACTCATGTTGGGAAGGGATAGCACCGGGGAGCTGTTTTTT. The V call is TRBV28, the J call TRBJ2-2, with D unresolved. The CDR3 loop spans 17 amino acids. V lost 6 bases and J lost 4, with 21 bases in between. The V gene's germline CDR1 is MDHEN and CDR2 SYDVKM.

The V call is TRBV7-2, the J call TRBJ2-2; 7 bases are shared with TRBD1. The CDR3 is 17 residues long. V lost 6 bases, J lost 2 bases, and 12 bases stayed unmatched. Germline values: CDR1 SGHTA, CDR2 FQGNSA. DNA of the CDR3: TGTGCCAGCAGTTCCCGGGCCTACAGGGGCAACACCGGGGAGCTGTTTTTT. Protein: CASSSRAYRGNTGELFF.

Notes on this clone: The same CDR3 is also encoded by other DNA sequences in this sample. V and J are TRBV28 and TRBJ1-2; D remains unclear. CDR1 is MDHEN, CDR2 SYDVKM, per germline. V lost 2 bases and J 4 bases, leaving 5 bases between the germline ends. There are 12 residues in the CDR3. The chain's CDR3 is CASSLVTYGYTF. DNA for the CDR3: TGTGCCAGCAGTTTAGTGACCTATGGCTACACCTTC.

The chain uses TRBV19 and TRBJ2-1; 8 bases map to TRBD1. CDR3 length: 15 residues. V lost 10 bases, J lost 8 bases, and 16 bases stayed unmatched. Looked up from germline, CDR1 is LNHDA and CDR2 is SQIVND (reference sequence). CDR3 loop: CATQTRTGLDYEQFF. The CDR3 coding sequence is TGTGCCACGCAGACCAGGACAGGGCTTGACTATGAGCAGTTCTTC.

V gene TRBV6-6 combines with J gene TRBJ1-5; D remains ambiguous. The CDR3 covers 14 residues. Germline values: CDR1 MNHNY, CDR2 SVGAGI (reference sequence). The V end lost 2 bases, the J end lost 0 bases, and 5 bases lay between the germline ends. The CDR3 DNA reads TGTGCCAGCAGTTACCGCGATAGCAATCAGCCCCAGCATTTT. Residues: CASSYRDSNQPQHF.

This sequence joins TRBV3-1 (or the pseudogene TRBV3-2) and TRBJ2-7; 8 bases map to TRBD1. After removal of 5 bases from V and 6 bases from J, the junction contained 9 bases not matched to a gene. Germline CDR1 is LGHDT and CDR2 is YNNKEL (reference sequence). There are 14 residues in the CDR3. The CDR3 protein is CASSRGQEVAEQYF. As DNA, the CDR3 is TGTGCCAGCAGCAGGGGACAGGAGGTTGCCGAGCAGTACTTC.

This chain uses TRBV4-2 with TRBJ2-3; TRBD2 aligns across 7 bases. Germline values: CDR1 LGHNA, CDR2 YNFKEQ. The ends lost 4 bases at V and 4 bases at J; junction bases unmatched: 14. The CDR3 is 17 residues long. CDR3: CASSLKDGGLGADTQYF. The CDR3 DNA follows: TGTGCCAGCAGCCTGAAAGATGGAGGACTAGGCGCAGATACGCAGTATTTT.

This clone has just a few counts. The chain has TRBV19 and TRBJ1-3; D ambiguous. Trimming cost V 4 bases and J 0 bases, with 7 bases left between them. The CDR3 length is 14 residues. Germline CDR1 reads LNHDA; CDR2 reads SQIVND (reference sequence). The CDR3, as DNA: TGTGCCAGTAGTAGTTCGAGCTCTGGAAACACCATATATTTT. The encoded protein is CASSSSSSGNTIYF.

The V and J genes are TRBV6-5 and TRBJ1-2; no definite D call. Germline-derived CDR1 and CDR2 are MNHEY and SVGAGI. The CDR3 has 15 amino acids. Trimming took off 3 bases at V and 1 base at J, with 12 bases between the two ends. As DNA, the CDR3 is TGTGCCAGCAGTTATGACCCGATTAATAACTATGGCTACACCTTC. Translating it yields CASSYDPINNYGYTF.